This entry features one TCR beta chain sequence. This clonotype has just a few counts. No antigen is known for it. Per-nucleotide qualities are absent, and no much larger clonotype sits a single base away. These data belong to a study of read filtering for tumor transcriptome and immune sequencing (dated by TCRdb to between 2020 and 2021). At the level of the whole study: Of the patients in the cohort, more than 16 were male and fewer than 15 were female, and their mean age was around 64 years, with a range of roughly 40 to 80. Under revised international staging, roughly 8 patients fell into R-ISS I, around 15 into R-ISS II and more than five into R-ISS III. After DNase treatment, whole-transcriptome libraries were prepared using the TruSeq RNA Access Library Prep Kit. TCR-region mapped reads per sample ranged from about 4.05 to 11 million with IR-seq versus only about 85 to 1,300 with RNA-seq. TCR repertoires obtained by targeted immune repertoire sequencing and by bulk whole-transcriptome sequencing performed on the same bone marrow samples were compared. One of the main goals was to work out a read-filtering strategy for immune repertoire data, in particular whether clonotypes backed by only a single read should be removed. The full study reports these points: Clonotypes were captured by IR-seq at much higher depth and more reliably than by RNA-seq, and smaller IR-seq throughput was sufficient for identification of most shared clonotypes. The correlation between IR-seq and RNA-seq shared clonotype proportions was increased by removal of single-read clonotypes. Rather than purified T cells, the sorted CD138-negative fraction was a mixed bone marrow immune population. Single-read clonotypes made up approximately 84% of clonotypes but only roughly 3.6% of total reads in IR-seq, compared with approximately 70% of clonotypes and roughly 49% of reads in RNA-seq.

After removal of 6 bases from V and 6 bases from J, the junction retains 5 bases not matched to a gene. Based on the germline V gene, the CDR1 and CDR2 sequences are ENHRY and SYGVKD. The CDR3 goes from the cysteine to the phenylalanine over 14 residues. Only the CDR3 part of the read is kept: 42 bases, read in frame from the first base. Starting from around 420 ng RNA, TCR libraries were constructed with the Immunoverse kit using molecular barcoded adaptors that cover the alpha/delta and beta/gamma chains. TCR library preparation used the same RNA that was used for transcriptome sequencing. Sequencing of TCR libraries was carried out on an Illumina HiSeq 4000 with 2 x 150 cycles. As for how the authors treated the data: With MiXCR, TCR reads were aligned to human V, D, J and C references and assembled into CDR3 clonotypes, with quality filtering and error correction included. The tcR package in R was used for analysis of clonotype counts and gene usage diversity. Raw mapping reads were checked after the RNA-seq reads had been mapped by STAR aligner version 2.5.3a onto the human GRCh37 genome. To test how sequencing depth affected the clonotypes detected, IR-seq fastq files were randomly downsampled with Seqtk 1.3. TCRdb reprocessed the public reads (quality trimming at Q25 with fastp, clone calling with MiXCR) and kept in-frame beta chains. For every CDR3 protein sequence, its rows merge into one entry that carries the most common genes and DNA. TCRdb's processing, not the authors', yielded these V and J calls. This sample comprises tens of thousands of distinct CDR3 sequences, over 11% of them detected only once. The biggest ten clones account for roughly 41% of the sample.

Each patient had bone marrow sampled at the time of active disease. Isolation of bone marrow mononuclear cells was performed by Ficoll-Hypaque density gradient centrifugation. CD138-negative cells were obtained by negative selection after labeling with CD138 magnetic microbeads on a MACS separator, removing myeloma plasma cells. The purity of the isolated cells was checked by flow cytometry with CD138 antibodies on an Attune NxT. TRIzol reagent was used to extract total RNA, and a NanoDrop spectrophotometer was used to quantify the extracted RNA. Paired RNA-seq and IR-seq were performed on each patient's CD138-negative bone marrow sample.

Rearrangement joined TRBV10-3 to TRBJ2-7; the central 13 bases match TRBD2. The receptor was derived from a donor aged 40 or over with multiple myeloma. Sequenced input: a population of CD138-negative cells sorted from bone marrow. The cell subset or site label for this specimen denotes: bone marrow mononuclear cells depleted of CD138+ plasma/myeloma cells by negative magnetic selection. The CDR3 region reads CAIRLAGGPGEQYF. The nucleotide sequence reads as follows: TGTGCCATCAGACTAGCGGGAGGGCCGGGCGAGCAGTACTTC.